One sample yielded the 20 T cell receptor beta chains listed below, sequenced in a study of beta chain features in type 1 diabetes. Every isolated RNA sample was fully reverse transcribed, so sequencing captured expressed TCRB transcripts. Produced via immunoSEQ multiplex PCR; TCRdb's table is partial and in-frame only. The data show about 620,000 clones, about 16% seen once. The sequenced material came from naive CD4+ T cells from blood. All receptors come from a man younger than 30 in good health.

This clone was counted between two and nine times. This sequence joins TRBV9 and TRBJ2-7; 7 bases are shared with TRBD2. Trimming at V came to 3 bases and at J to 5 bases, leaving 5 bases not matched to a gene. Germline CDR1 and CDR2: SGDLS and YYNGEE. CDR3 length equals 13 residues. The CDR3 is CASSATSVDEQYF. DNA for the CDR3: TGTGCCAGCAGCGCTACTAGCGTAGACGAGCAGTACTTC. Variable domain in full (rest from reference TRBV9 and TRBJ2-7): DSGVTQTPKHLITATGQRVTLRCSPRSGDLSVYWYQQSLDQGLQFLIQYYNGEERAKGNILERFSAQQFPDLHSELNLSSLELGDSALYFCASSATSVDEQYFGPGTRLTVT.

V is TRBV7-2 and J is TRBJ2-7, with D possibly being TRBD1 or TRBD2 (5 bases each). CDR1 and CDR2 from the germline V gene are SGHTA and FQGNSA. The V end was cut by 1 base, the J end by 3 bases, with 13 bases between. CDR3 length equals 15 residues. Here the CDR3 DNA reads TGTGCCAGCAGCTTAGGCTCGGGGACGAACTACGAGCAGTACTTC. Amino acid sequence: CASSLGSGTNYEQYF.

This clone was counted a few times. This sequence joins TRBV7-2 and TRBJ2-2, with D possibly being TRBD2 (5 bases). This CDR3 contains 15 residues. CDR1 is SGHTA, CDR2 FQGNSA, per germline. V was clipped by 0 bases and J by 4 bases, with 9 bases between them. In DNA form, the CDR3 reads TGTGCCAGCAGCTTAGCTCTCCGGGGCACCGGGGAGCTGTTTTTT. This codes for CASSLALRGTGELFF.

This rearrangement joins TRBV4-3 to TRBJ1-6; no reliable D call. The CDR3 is made up of 12 amino acids. CDR1 and CDR2 from the germline V gene are LGHNA and YSLEER. With 1 base removed from V and 7 bases from J, the gap between germline ends came to 2 bases. The chain's CDR3 is CASSQGNSPLHF. As DNA, the CDR3 is TGCGCCAGCAGCCAAGGGAATTCACCCCTCCACTTT.

J is TRBJ2-3 and V is TRBV25-1; D perhaps matches TRBD2 (5 bases). Germline CDR1 is MGHDK and CDR2 is SYGVNS. The CDR3 runs 14 residues. V lost 4 bases and J 5 bases, leaving 13 bases between the germline ends. CDR3 nucleotide sequence: TGTGCCAGCAGTGTCCCCCAACGGGGAGATACGCAGTATTTT. Protein product: CASSVPQRGDTQYF.

As regards this clone: Other DNA variants within this sample encode the same CDR3. CDR3 in amino acids: CASSPSRDTEAFF. In nucleotides, the CDR3 is TGTGCCAGCTCACCGTCTAGGGACACTGAAGCTTTCTTT. V and J are TRBV18 and TRBJ1-1, with D unclear. The V end lost 3 bases, the J end lost 3 bases, and 8 bases lay between the germline ends. The length of the CDR3 is 13 residues. Germline CDR1 and CDR2: KGHSH and LQKENI.

This clone was picked up a small number of times. This rearrangement joins TRBV29-1 to TRBJ1-1; 8 nucleotides agree with TRBD1. The trim removed 7 bases at V and 2 bases at J, leaving 6 bases unmatched. Germline V lookup: CDR1 SQVTM, CDR2 ANQGSEA. CDR3 length equals 13 residues. DNA for the CDR3: TGCAGCGCTCTGCAGGGGGCCAACACTGAAGCTTTCTTT. The encoded protein is CSALQGANTEAFF.

Only a few counts were recorded for this clone. The V gene is TRBV4-3, the J gene TRBJ2-7, with 7 bases that match TRBD1. Germline CDR1 and CDR2: LGHNA and YSLEER. V gave up 5 bases and J gave up 0 bases; unmatched junction bases: 4. The CDR3 loop spans 14 amino acids. The CDR3 DNA reads TGCGCCAGCAGCAAAGGGACAGCCTCCTACGAGCAGTACTTC. It is translated as CASSKGTASYEQYF.

The V and J genes are TRBV5-1 and TRBJ2-1; D remains ambiguous. The CDR3 consists of 16 residues. The germline V and J ends were trimmed by 0 bases and 0 bases, with 10 bases remaining between them. Germline V gives CDR1 SGHRS, CDR2 YFSETQ. The CDR3 loop reads CASSLEGNPSYNEQFF. The CDR3, as DNA: TGCGCCAGCAGCTTGGAAGGGAATCCCTCCTACAATGAGCAGTTCTTC.

In this sample, this clone turned up a few times. The chain uses TRBV11-2 and TRBJ1-3, with D tentatively TRBD1 (5 bases). The CDR3 contains 16 residues. Trimming cost V 8 bases and J 8 bases, with 25 bases left between them. Looked up from germline, CDR1 is SGHAT and CDR2 is FQNNGV. The CDR3 here is CASRPLVGRFGDTIYF. Written as DNA, the CDR3 is TGTGCCAGCCGACCTTTAGTGGGACGCTTCGGGGACACCATATATTTT.

The chain uses TRBV18 and TRBJ2-3; D is perhaps TRBD1 (6 bases). The V end was cut by 3 bases, the J end by 3 bases, with 10 bases between. Per the germline V gene, CDR1 is KGHSH and CDR2 is LQKENI. The CDR3 runs to 14 residues. The CDR3 here is CASSPFDRTDTQYF. The DNA of the CDR3 is TGTGCCAGCTCACCCTTTGACAGGACAGATACGCAGTATTTT.

This chain joins TRBV28 and TRBJ2-3; D possibly corresponds to TRBD2 (7 bases). The CDR3 extends over 16 amino acids. Looked up from germline, CDR1 is MDHEN and CDR2 is SYDVKM. Trimming took off 5 bases at V and 5 bases at J, with 20 bases between the two ends. CDR3 nucleotide sequence: TGTGCCAGCAGTGGGGTCGTGGCGGGGGCTGTAGATACGCAGTATTTT. Translated, it gives CASSGVVAGAVDTQYF. The whole variable domain, filled in from reference TRBV28 and TRBJ2-3, reads DVKVTQSSRYLVKRTGEKVFLECVQDMDHENMFWYRQDPGLGLRLIYFSYDVKMKEKGDIPEGYSVSREKKERFSLILESASTNQTSMYLCASSGVVAGAVDTQYFGPGTRLTVL.

The chain combines TRBV7-3 with TRBJ2-1; D is unclear. The CDR3 runs to 14 residues. Deletions cut 5 bases from V and 3 bases from J, with 11 bases between. Looked up from germline, CDR1 is SGHTA and CDR2 is FQGTGA. CDR3 sequence: CASSPNFNYNEQFF. In DNA, the CDR3 is TGTGCCAGCAGCCCGAACTTCAACTACAATGAGCAGTTCTTC.

This clone was observed a handful of times. The V call is TRBV4-3, the J call TRBJ1-2; D gene ambiguous. Per the germline V gene, CDR1 is LGHNA and CDR2 is YSLEER. Trimming took 2 bases from V and 7 from J, leaving 8 bases between them. The CDR3 runs to 12 residues. CDR3 sequence: CASSQSGLGYTF. The CDR3 nucleotides read TGCGCCAGCAGCCAAAGTGGACTTGGCTACACCTTC.

A few counts support this clone. The V and J genes are TRBV30 and TRBJ2-5; perhaps TRBD1 as D (7 bases). Matching the DNA end better, TRBJ2-7 makes the J call doubtful. CDR3 size: 14 residues. The V gene's germline CDR1 is GTSNPN and CDR2 SVGIG (reference sequence). The CDR3 sequence is CATEGAAKVSEQYF. CDR3 sequence (DNA): TGTGCCACGGAGGGGGCCGCTAAGGTCTCCGAGCAGTACTTC.

J is TRBJ1-2 and V is TRBV25-1; D call uncertain. Germline CDR1 reads MGHDK; CDR2 reads SYGVNS. Trimming took 5 bases from V and 5 from J, leaving 12 bases between them. The CDR3 has 13 residues. The CDR3 nucleotides are TGTGCCAGCAGTTCCAATCAACTTTATGGCTACACCTTC. Translating gives CASSSNQLYGYTF.

There are a few counts of this clone. Other DNA sequences of this sample code for an identical CDR3. The rearrangement links TRBV15 to TRBJ2-2; 8 positions match TRBD1. Germline V gene data show CDR1 as LNHNV and CDR2 as YYDKDF (reference sequence). This CDR3 comprises 14 residues. Unmatched junction bases numbered 2, after V lost 3 bases and J lost 5 bases. The CDR3 region is CATSRDRATGELFF. The DNA of the CDR3 is TGTGCCACCAGCAGGGACAGGGCAACCGGGGAGCTGTTTTTT.

The chain carries TRBV27 and TRBJ1-5; D might be TRBD1 (5 bases). Trimming cost V 3 bases and J 6 bases, with 12 bases left between them. Germline CDR1 reads MNHEY; CDR2 reads SMNVEV (reference sequence). The CDR3 covers 14 residues. The CDR3 is CASSFLGEGQPQHF. As DNA, the CDR3 is TGTGCCAGCAGTTTTTTGGGGGAGGGTCAGCCCCAGCATTTT.

This chain joins TRBV7-2 and TRBJ2-7; 10 nucleotides match TRBD1. Germline loops: CDR1 SGHTA, CDR2 FQGNSA. J gave up 2 bases and V 5 bases, and 6 bases lay outside the gene matches. The CDR3 sequence is 15 residues long. CDR3 sequence (DNA): TGTGCCAGCAGCAGGGGACAGGGGAGGACCTACGAGCAGTACTTC. It codes for CASSRGQGRTYEQYF.

The J gene is TRBJ2-7, the V gene TRBV19, with 8 bases that match TRBD2. Germline lookup yields CDR1 LNHDA and CDR2 SQIVND (reference sequence). Trimming took 6 bases from V and 0 from J; bases not matched to a gene: 10. The CDR3 loop spans 16 amino acids. The CDR3 region is CASRAITGGSSYEQYF. The CDR3 DNA reads TGTGCCAGTAGGGCAATTACGGGAGGGAGCTCCTACGAGCAGTACTTC.